Below are 11 T cell receptor beta chains sequenced from a single sample in a study of technical replicates of blood from several donors. This table comes from immunoSEQ multiplex PCR, and its TCRdb copy is limited to in-frame clones, with some not included. The table lists tens of thousands of clones, 75% to 95% of them singletons. Sequences were obtained from T cells isolated from PBMCs. The receptors were gathered from a human donor in good health.

J is TRBJ2-7 and V is TRBV27, with D possibly matching TRBD1 (6 bases). Germline CDR1 MNHEY, CDR2 SMNVEV (reference sequence). The CDR3 spans 11 residues. V lost 6 bases and J 5 bases, leaving 8 bases between the germline ends. DNA of the CDR3: TGTGCCAGCAGAAAGGGGGACGAGCAGTACTTC. Translating it yields CASRKGDEQYF.

The J gene is TRBJ2-3, the V gene TRBV7-9; D possibly corresponds to TRBD2 (6 bases). The CDR3 loop spans 14 amino acids. CDR1 and CDR2 from the germline V gene are SEHNR and FQNEAQ (reference sequence). The V and J ends lost 4 bases and 0 bases respectively, with 8 bases between them. The CDR3: CASSYGGSTDTQYF. Here the CDR3 DNA reads TGTGCCAGCAGCTACGGGGGTAGCACAGATACGCAGTATTTT.

This clone was observed once. The rearrangement uses TRBV29-1 and TRBJ1-2, with 7 bases that match TRBD1. V lost 6 bases and J lost 2; bases outside the gene matches: 15. This CDR3 has 16 residues. CDR1 SQVTM and CDR2 ANQGSEA come from the germline V gene. CDR3 protein: CSVPGVVGGQNYGYTF. The DNA of the CDR3 is TGCAGCGTCCCGGGGGTTGTGGGGGGACAGAACTATGGCTACACCTTC.

Here the CDR3 reads CASSLARRIEAFF. CDR3 nucleotide sequence: TGTGCCAGCAGTTTGGCACGGAGGATTGAAGCTTTCTTT. This sequence joins TRBV28 and TRBJ1-1; D remains ambiguous. The CDR3 spans 13 residues. The germline V gene encodes CDR1 MDHEN and CDR2 SYDVKM. V dropped 3 bases and J dropped 7 bases, with 12 bases sitting between them.

The chain is built from TRBV7-9 and TRBJ2-7, with D possibly matching TRBD1 (5 bases). V lost 3 bases and J lost 4, with 16 bases in between. CDR3 length equals 15 residues. CDR1 is SEHNR and CDR2 is FQNEAQ in the germline V gene (reference sequence). CDR3 bases: TGTGCCAGCAGCTTGGCGCAGGGTTCGAATTACGAGCAGTACTTC. Its translation: CASSLAQGSNYEQYF.

This sequence joins TRBV14 and TRBJ2-7; perhaps TRBD2 as D (6 bases). The length of the CDR3 is 12 residues. Trimming stripped 5 bases from V and 8 bases from J, with 13 bases between. Germline assignment: CDR1 SGHDN and CDR2 FVKESK. The CDR3 coding sequence is TGTGCCAGCAGCTCCGAACGCGGGAAGCAGTACTTC. Encoded protein: CASSSERGKQYF.

This clone was seen once. The chain couples TRBV5-1 to TRBJ1-1; TRBD1 aligns across 8 bases. The germline V gene encodes CDR1 SGHRS and CDR2 YFSETQ. V lost 6 bases to trimming and J lost 0 bases; unmatched junction nucleotides: 13. This CDR3 has 17 amino acids. The CDR3 is CASNAPGTGIMNTEAFF. CDR3 bases: TGCGCCAGCAACGCACCTGGGACAGGCATCATGAACACTGAAGCTTTCTTT.

The rearrangement links TRBV28 to TRBJ2-1; 8 positions match TRBD2. Germline-derived CDR1 and CDR2 are MDHEN and SYDVKM. The length of the CDR3 is 17 residues. V was clipped by 5 bases and J by 5 bases; unmatched bases: 14. CDR3 protein: CASSVLVGSGGHNEQFF. In DNA, the CDR3 is TGTGCCAGCAGTGTCCTCGTCGGAAGCGGGGGACACAATGAGCAGTTCTTC.

In DNA, the CDR3 is TGTGCCAGTAGTGACGGACTAGGCCTGAGTTCGTTCTTC. It encodes CASSDGLGLSSFF. This chain joins TRBV19 and TRBJ2-1; TRBD2 matches at 7 bases. The CDR3 is 13 residues long. The germline V gene encodes CDR1 LNHDA and CDR2 SQIVND (reference sequence). The ends lost 5 bases at V and 15 bases at J; junction bases unmatched: 13.

This clone was seen only a few times. V and J are TRBV19 and TRBJ1-5, with D uncertain. Germline V gives CDR1 LNHDA, CDR2 SQIVND (reference sequence). The CDR3 has 13 residues. Trimming shortened V by 5 bases and J by 0 bases, and 5 bases separated the two germline ends. The CDR3 region is CASSYVSNQPQHF. The CDR3, as DNA: TGTGCCAGTAGTTATGTTAGCAATCAGCCCCAGCATTTT. Using reference TRBV19 and TRBJ1-5 for the parts outside the CDR3, the full variable domain is DGGITQSPKYLFRKEGQNVTLSCEQNLNHDAMYWYRQDPGQGLRLIYYSQIVNDFQKGDIAEGYSVSREKKESFPLTVTSAQKNPTAFYLCASSYVSNQPQHFGDGTRLSIL.

In DNA form, the CDR3 reads TGTGCCAGCAGCTTGGATGCGGGTAGCTTTGAAGAGACCCAGTACTTC. It yields the protein CASSLDAGSFEETQYF. The chain joins TRBV5-4 to TRBJ2-5; possibly TRBD2 for D (5 bases). The CDR3 contains 16 residues. The germline V gene has CDR1 SGHNT and CDR2 YYREEE (reference sequence). Trimming pared 0 bases from V and 3 bases from J, leaving 15 bases between.